The present TCR beta chain was sequenced within a study of early T cells in non-severe SARS-CoV-2 infection (dated by TCRdb to the early 2020s). With regard to the full study: Bulk RNA from unsorted whole blood was used for TCR sequencing, so alpha and beta chains could not be paired. General study outcomes and caveats: Matching against VDJdb was skewed toward anti-spike CD8 responses, likely underestimated virus-specific expansions, and missed private and CD4 specificities.

V is pared back by 3 bases and J by 2 bases, with 8 bases lying between the germline termini. The CDR3, cysteine through phenylalanine, is 15 amino acids long. Solely the CDR3 DNA is kept, with 45 bases framed from the first base. According to the germline V gene, CDR1 reads MNHEY and CDR2 reads SVGAGI. The study was a case-control design nested within a healthcare worker cohort in London, UK, with weekly nasopharyngeal swab PCR tests and blood sampling. Healthcare workers were enrolled in the week of the UK lockdown, from 23 to 31 March 2020, and were followed every week for up to about 16 weeks. Libraries were built with 5' RACE. The run used a NextSeq 500. Unique molecular identifiers were attached to individual cDNA molecules in the TCR library protocol so that sequencing error and PCR bias could be corrected. Both TCR alpha and beta chains were sequenced, and tight co-correlation was observed between alpha and beta sequence abundances in each sample. The study's own analysis went as follows. V gene, J gene and CDR3 annotation of TCR sequences was performed with Decombinator V4. Expanded TCRs were defined as changing significantly between any two time points under a Poisson model with p below 0.0001. TCR abundances were normalised to the total number of TCRs sequenced in each sample and reported as counts per million. TRAV1-2 paired with TRAJ12, TRAJ20 or TRAJ33 defined MAIT TCRs, while TRAV10 paired with TRAJ18 defined iNKT TCRs. VDJdb, accessed 1 November 2021, was searched for CMV, EBV and SARS-CoV-2 annotated TCRs, excluding TCRs annotated for multiple antigens. TCRdb itself trimmed the public reads at Q25 with fastp, ran MiXCR and retained productive beta chains. Entries are consolidated by CDR3 protein sequence, retaining the most common genes and DNA. TCRdb, not the authors, supplied the V and J calls. The sample table lists tens of thousands of distinct CDR3 sequences, around 12% of them with a count of one. The top ten clonotypes cover approximately 1.1% of the sample.

This clonotype was detected a few times. It has no known antigen specificity. Base qualities are not at hand, and no much larger clone is one base apart. The chain uses TRBV6-5 and TRBJ2-6, with no reliable assignment of the D segment. This TCR derives from an adult who was a healthcare worker with PCR-confirmed SARS-CoV-2 infection or an uninfected control (not recorded which). The donor label of this sample is uncertain. The input for sequencing was whole blood, taken at baseline. The nucleotide sequence reads as follows: TGTGCCAGCAGTTATATCCAACCTGGGGCCAACGTCCTGACTTTC. Its protein reads: CASSYIQPGANVLTF.